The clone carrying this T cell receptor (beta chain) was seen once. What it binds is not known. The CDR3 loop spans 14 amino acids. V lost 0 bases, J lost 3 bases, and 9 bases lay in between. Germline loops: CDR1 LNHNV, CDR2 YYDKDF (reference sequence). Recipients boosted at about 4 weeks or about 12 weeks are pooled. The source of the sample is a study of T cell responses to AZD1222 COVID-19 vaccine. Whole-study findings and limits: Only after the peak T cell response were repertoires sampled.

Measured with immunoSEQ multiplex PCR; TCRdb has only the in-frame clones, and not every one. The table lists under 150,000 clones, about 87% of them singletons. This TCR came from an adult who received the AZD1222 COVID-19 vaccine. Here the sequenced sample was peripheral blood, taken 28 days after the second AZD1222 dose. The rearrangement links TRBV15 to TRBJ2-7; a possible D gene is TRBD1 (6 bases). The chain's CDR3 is CATSRDEGGYEQYF. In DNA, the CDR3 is TGTGCCACCAGCAGAGATGAAGGGGGCTACGAGCAGTACTTC.